What follows describes a single TCR beta chain. The sample originates from a study of TIL therapy for anti-PD-1-resistant metastatic lung cancer. Germline V lookup: CDR1 ENHRY, CDR2 SYGVKD. Trimming stripped 5 bases from V and 5 bases from J, with 13 bases between. This CDR3 spans 14 amino acids. The immunoSEQ assay was v3. Survey-level samples got 2 million or so read pairs; deep-level samples got about 5-6.5 million. Libraries were prepared by immunoSEQ multiplex PCR; TCRdb keeps only in-frame clonotypes and omits some of them. The sample contains about 36,000 clones, roughly 80% of which appear only once. As for time point: pre-treatment sample, taken before nivolumab and TIL therapy. Stage 4 NSCLC adults joined between 2017 and January 2020.

The chain couples TRBV10-3 to TRBJ1-5; possible D gene TRBD1, 5 bases. This sequence was found in a person between 25 and 79 years old with non-small cell lung cancer. The source material was blood, sampled at baseline. The chain's CDR3 is CAISPTAADQPQHF. DNA of the CDR3: TGTGCCATCAGTCCGACAGCCGCTGATCAGCCCCAGCATTTT.